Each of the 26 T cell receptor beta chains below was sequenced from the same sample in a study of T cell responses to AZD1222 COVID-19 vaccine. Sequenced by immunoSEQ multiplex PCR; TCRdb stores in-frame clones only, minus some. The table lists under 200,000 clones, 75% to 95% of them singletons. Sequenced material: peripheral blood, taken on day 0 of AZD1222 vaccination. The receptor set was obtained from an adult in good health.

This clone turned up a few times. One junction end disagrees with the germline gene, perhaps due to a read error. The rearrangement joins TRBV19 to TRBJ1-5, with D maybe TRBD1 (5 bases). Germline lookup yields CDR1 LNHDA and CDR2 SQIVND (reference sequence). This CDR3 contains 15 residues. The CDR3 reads CASSLEGRVNQPQHF. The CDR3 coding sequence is TGTGCCAGTAGTTTAGAGGGCAGGGTTAATCAGCCCCAGCATTTT.

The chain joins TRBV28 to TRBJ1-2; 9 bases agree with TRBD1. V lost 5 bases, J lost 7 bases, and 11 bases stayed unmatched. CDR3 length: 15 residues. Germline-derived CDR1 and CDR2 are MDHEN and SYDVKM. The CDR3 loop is CASSPSTGGWVGYTF. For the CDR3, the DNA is TGTGCCAGCAGTCCATCCACAGGGGGCTGGGTTGGCTACACCTTC.

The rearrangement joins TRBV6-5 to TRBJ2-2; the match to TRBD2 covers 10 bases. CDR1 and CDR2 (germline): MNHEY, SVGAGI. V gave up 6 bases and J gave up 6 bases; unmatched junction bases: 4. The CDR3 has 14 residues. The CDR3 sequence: CASRLAGSSGELFF. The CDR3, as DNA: TGTGCCAGCAGACTAGCGGGGTCCTCCGGGGAGCTGTTTTTT.

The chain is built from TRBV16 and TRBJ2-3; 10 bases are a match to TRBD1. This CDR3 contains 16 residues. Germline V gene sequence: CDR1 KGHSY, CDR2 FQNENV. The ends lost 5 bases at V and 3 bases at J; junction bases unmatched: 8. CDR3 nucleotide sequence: TGTGCCAGCAGCTCCCTGACAGGGGGCGTTACAGATACGCAGTATTTT. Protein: CASSSLTGGVTDTQYF.

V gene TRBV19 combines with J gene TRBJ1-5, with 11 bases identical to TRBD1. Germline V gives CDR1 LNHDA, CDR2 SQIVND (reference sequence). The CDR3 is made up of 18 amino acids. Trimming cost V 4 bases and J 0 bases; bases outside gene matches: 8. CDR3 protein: CASSRGTGGSYSNQPQHF. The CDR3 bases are TGTGCCAGTAGTAGGGGGACAGGGGGATCTTATAGCAATCAGCCCCAGCATTTT.

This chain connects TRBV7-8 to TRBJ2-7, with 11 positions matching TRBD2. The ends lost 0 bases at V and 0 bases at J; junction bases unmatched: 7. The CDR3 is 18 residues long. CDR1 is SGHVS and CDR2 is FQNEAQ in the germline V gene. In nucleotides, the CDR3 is TGTGCCAGCAGCTTAGCTCAGCTAGCGGGGGGCAGCTCCTACGAGCAGTACTTC. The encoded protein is CASSLAQLAGGSSYEQYF.

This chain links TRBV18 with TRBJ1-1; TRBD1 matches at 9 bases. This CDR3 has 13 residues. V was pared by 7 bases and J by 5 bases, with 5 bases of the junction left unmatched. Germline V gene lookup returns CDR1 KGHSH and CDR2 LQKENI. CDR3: CASCGDRATEAFF. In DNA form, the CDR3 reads TGTGCCAGCTGCGGGGACAGGGCTACTGAAGCTTTCTTT.

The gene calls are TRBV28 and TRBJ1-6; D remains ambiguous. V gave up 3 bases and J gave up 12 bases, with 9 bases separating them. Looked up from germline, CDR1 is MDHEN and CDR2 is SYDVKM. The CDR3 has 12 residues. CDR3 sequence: CASSFYTGPLHF. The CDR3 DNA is TGTGCCAGCAGTTTCTATACCGGACCCCTCCACTTT.

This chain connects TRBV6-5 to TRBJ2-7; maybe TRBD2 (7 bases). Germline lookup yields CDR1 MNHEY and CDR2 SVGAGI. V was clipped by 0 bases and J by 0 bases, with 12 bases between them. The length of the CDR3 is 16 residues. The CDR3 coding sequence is TGTGCCAGCAGTTACTCAGTAGGGGGGGGCTCCTACGAGCAGTACTTC. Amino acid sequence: CASSYSVGGGSYEQYF.

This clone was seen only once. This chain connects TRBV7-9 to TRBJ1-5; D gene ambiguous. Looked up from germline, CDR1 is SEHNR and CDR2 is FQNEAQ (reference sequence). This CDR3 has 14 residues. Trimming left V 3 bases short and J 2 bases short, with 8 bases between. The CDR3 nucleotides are TGTGCCAGCAGCTTCAGTGGGGGCAATCAGCCCCAGCATTTT. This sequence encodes CASSFSGGNQPQHF.

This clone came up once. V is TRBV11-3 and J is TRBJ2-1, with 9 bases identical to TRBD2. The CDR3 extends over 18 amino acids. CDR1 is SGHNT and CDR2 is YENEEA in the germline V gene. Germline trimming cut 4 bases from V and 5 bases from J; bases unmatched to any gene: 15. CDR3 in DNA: TGTGCCAGCAGCTCGATCTTCTCTATAGCGGGGGCCCACAATGAGCAGTTCTTC. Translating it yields CASSSIFSIAGAHNEQFF.

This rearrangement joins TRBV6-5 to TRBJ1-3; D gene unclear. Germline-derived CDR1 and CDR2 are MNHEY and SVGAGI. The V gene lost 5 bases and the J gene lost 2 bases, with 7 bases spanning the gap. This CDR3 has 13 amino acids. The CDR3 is CASSPGPGNTIYF. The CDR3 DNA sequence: TGTGCCAGCAGTCCCGGGCCTGGAAACACCATATATTTT.

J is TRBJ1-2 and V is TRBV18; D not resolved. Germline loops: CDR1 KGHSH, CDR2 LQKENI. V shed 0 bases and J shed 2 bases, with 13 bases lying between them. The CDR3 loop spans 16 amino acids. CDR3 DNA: TGTGCCAGCTCACCACCAGGCAGGATAGGGAACTATGGCTACACCTTC. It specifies CASSPPGRIGNYGYTF.

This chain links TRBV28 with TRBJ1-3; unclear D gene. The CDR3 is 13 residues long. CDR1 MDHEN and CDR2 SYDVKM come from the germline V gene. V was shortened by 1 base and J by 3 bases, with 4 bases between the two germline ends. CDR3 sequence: CASSLYGGNTIYF. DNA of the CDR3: TGTGCCAGCAGTTTATATGGTGGAAACACCATATATTTT.

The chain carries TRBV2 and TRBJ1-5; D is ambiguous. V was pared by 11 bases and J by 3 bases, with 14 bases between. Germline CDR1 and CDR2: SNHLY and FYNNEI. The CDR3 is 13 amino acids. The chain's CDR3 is CAQARAINQPQHF. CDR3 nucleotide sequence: TGTGCCCAAGCACGGGCCATCAATCAGCCCCAGCATTTT.

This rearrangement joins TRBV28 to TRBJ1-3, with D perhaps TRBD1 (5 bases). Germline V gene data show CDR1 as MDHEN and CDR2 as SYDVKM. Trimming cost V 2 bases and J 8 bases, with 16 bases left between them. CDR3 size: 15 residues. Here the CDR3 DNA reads TGTGCCAGCAGTTTAAGATCAGGGACTCCGGACACCATATATTTT. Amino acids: CASSLRSGTPDTIYF.

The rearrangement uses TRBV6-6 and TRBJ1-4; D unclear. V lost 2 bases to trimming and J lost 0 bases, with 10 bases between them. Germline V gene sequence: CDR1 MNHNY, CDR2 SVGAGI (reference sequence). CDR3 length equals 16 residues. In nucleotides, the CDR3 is TGTGCCAGCAGTTACGGGTCAGAGTCAACTAATGAAAAACTGTTTTTT. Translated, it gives CASSYGSESTNEKLFF.

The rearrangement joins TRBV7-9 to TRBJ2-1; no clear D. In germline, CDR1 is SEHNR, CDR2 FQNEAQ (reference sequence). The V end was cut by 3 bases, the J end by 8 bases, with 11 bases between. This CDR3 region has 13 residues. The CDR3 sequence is CASSFVPRDEQFF. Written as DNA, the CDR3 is TGTGCCAGCAGCTTTGTTCCACGGGATGAGCAGTTCTTC.

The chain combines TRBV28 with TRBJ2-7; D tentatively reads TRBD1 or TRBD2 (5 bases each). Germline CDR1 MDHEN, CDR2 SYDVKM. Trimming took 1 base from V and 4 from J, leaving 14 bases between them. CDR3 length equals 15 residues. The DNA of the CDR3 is TGTGCCAGCAGTTTATCGTTCGAGGGGCTGTACGAGCAGTACTTC. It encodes CASSLSFEGLYEQYF.

The CDR3 DNA follows: TGTGCCAGCAGCCATCGACAGGGGGCTAAAGGCTACACCTTC. It is translated as CASSHRQGAKGYTF. The chain uses TRBV3-1 (or the pseudogene TRBV3-2) and TRBJ1-2; 10 bases map to TRBD1. The length of the CDR3 is 14 residues. V lost 3 bases and J lost 8; bases outside the gene matches: 6. Per the germline V gene, CDR1 is LGHDT and CDR2 is YNNKEL (reference sequence).

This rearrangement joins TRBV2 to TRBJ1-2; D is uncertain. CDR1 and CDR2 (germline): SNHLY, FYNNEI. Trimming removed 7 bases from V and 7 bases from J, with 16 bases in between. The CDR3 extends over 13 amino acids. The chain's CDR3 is CASKGTISIGYTF. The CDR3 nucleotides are TGTGCCAGCAAGGGAACCATATCTATTGGCTACACCTTC.

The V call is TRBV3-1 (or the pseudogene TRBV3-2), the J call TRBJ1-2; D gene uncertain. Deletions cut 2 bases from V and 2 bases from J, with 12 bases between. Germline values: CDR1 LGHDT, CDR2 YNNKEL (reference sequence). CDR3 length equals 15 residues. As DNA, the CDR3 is TGTGCCAGCAGCCAACGTGGGCAGCGAAACTATGGCTACACCTTC. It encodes CASSQRGQRNYGYTF.

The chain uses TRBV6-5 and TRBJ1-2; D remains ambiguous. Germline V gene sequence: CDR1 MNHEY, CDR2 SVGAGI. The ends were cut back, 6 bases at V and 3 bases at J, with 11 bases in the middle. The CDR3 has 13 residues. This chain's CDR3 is CASSPPGYYGYTF. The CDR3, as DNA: TGTGCCAGCAGCCCCCCGGGATACTATGGCTACACCTTC.

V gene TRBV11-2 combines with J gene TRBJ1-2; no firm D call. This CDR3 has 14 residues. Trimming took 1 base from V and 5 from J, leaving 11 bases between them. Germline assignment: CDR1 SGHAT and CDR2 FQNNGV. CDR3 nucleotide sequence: TGTGCCAGCAGCTTAGTTGGCCGGTTATATGGCTACACCTTC. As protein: CASSLVGRLYGYTF.

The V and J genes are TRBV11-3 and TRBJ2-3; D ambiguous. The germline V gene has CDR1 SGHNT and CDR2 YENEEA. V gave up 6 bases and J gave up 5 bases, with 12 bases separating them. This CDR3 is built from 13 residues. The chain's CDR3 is CASSRQFEDTQYF. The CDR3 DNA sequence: TGTGCCAGCAGTAGGCAGTTTGAAGATACGCAGTATTTT.

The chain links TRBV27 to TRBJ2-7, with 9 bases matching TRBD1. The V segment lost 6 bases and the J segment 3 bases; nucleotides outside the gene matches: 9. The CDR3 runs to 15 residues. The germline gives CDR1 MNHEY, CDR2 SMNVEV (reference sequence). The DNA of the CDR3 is TGTGCCAGCAGCAGCACAGGGGGCTCTATCTACGAGCAGTACTTC. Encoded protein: CASSSTGGSIYEQYF.